This T cell receptor beta chain stems from a study of OX40 agonist ivuxolimab in advanced cancers. Study in general: Cancers in dose escalation were hepatocellular, melanoma, renal cell and head and neck. Whole-study results and caveats: At 0.1 to 3.0 mg/kg and by week 6, clonal expansion occurred in CD4+ and CD8+ blood T cells.

Trimming cost V 11 bases and J 1 base, with 14 bases left between them. CDR1 and CDR2 from the germline V gene are MNHEY and SVGAGI. CDR3 size: 13 residues. Details on this clone: The antigen is undetermined.

Blood was sampled at baseline, cycle 4 day 1, and cycle 7 day 1. Data came from immunoSEQ multiplex PCR; TCRdb stores just in-frame clones and leaves some out. The sample lists 65,000 to 70,000 clones; roughly 91% were seen once. The sequencing used CD4+ or CD8+ T cells sorted from blood, collected in a trial of the OX40 agonist ivuxolimab. The receptor's source is an adult with an advanced solid tumor such as melanoma, head and neck, liver or kidney cancer. This sequence joins TRBV6-5 and TRBJ1-1; D not certain. CDR3 bases: TGTGCCGTCCGCCCGGCTTCGAACACTGAAGCTTTCTTT. Encoded protein: CAVRPASNTEAFF.